This TCR beta chain is from a study of cytomegalovirus exposure and HLA in healthy donors. The length of the CDR3 is 15 residues. CDR1 and CDR2 from the germline V gene are SGHNT and YENEEA. Trimming pared 1 base from V and 4 bases from J, leaving 11 bases between. Nominally healthy donors provided the samples, though records likely missed some immune exposures. Study-wide results and limits: One cluster of highly shared sequence variants probably arose as a sequencing artifact.

With regard to this clone: The antigen remains undetermined.

PCR used 60 Vbeta primers and 13 Jbeta primers. Data came from immunoSEQ multiplex PCR; TCRdb stores just in-frame clones and leaves some out. In total, the table holds about 51,000 clones. The chain carries TRBV11-3 and TRBJ2-1; tentatively, D is TRBD1 (6 bases). The sequenced material came from PBMCs. The clonotype was recovered from a man in his forties or fifties in good health and CMV-seropositive. The CDR3 region is CASSLAPDSYNEQFF. CDR3 sequence (DNA): TGTGCCAGCAGCTTAGCCCCGGACAGTTACAATGAGCAGTTCTTC.